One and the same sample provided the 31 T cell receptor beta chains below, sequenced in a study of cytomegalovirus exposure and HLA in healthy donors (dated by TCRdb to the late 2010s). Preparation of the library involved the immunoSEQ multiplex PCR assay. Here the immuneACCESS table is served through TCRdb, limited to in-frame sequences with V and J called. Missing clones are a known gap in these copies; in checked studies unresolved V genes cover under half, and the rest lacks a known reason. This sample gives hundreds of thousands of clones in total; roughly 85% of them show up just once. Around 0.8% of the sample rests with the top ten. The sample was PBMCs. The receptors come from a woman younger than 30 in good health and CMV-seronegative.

The DNA for the CDR3 is TGCGCCAGCAGCTGGGGAATGGGAGGCTCTGGGGCCAACGTCCTGACTTTC. Amino acid sequence: CASSWGMGGSGANVLTF. The chain couples TRBV5-1 to TRBJ2-6; tentative D call: TRBD2 (6 bases). V lost 3 bases and J lost 0, with 13 bases in between. The CDR3 is 17 amino acids. Per the germline V gene, CDR1 is SGHRS and CDR2 is YFSETQ.

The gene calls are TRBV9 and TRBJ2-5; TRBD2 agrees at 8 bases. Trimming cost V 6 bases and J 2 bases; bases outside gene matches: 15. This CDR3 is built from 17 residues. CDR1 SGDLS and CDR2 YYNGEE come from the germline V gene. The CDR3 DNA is TGTGCCAGCAAAAGAGGACCAACTAGCGGCCCACAAGAGACCCAGTACTTC. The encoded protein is CASKRGPTSGPQETQYF. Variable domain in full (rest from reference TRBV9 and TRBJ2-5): DSGVTQTPKHLITATGQRVTLRCSPRSGDLSVYWYQQSLDQGLQFLIQYYNGEERAKGNILERFSAQQFPDLHSELNLSSLELGDSALYFCASKRGPTSGPQETQYFGPGTRLLVL.

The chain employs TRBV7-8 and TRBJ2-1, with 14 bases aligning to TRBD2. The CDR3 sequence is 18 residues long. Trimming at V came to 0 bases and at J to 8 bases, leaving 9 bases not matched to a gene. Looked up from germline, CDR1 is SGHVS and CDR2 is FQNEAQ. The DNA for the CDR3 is TGTGCCAGCAGCTTAGCTGGCCGGTTGGGACTAGCGGGGGATGAGCAGTTCTTC. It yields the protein CASSLAGRLGLAGDEQFF. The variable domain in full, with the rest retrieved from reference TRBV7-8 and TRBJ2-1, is GAGVSQSPRYKVAKRGQDVALRCDPISGHVSLFWYQQALGQGPEFLTYFQNEAQLDKSGLPSDRFFAERPEGSVSTLKIQRTQQEDSAVYLCASSLAGRLGLAGDEQFFGPGTRLTVL.

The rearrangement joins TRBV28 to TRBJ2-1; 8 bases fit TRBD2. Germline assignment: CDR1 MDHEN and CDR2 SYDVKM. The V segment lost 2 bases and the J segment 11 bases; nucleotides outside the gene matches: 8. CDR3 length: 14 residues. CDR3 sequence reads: CASSLGREVPKQFF. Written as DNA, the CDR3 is TGTGCCAGCAGTTTAGGGCGGGAGGTACCCAAGCAGTTCTTC. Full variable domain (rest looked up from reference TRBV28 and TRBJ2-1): DVKVTQSSRYLVKRTGEKVFLECVQDMDHENMFWYRQDPGLGLRLIYFSYDVKMKEKGDIPEGYSVSREKKERFSLILESASTNQTSMYLCASSLGREVPKQFFGPGTRLTVL.

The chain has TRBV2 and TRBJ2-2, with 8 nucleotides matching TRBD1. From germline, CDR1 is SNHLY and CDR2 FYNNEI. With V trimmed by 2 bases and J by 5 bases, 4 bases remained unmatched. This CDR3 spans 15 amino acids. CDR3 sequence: CASSEQGARTGELFF. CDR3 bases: TGTGCCAGCAGTGAACAGGGGGCACGGACCGGGGAGCTGTTTTTT.

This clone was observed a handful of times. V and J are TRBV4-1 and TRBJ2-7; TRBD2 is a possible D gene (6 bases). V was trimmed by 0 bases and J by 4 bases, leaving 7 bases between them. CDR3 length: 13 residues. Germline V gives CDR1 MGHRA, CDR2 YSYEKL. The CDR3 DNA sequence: TGCGCCAGCAGCCAAGATGCGGGGTACGAGCAGTACTTC. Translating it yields CASSQDAGYEQYF.

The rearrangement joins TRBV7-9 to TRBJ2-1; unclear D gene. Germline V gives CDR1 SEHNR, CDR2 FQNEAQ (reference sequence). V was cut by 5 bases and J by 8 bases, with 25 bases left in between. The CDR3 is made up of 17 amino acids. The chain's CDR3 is CASSPDPPASRLHEQFF. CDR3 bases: TGTGCCAGCAGCCCTGACCCCCCCGCGTCGAGGCTCCATGAGCAGTTCTTC.

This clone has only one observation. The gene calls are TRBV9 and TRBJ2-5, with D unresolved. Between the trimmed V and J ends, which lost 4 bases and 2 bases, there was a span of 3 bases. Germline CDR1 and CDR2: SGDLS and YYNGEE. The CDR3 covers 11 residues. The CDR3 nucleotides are TGTGCCAGCAGCCAACAAGAGACCCAGTACTTC. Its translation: CASSQQETQYF.

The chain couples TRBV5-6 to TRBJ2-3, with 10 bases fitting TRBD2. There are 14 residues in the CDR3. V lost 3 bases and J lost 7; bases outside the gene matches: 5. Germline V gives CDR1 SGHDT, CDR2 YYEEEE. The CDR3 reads CASSSGTSANTQYF. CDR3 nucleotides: TGTGCCAGCAGCTCCGGGACTAGCGCGAATACGCAGTATTTT.

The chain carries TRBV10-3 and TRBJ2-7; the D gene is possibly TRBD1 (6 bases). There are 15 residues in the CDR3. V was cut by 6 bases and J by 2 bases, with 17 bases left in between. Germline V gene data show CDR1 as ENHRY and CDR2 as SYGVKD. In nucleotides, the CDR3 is TGTGCCATCAGCACCAGGGGATTTGGGGCCTACGAGCAGTACTTC. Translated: CAISTRGFGAYEQYF.

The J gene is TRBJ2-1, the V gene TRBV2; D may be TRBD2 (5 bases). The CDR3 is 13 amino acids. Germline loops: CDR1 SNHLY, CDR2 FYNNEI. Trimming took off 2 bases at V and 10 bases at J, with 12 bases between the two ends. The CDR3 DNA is TGTGCCAGCAGTGAAACTAGTCCCCCCGAGCAGTTCTTC. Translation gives CASSETSPPEQFF. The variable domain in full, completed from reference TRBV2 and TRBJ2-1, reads EPEVTQTPSHQVTQMGQEVILRCVPISNHLYFYWYRQILGQKVEFLVSFYNNEISEKSEIFDDQFSVERPDGSNFTLKIRSTKLEDSAMYFCASSETSPPEQFFGPGTRLTVL.

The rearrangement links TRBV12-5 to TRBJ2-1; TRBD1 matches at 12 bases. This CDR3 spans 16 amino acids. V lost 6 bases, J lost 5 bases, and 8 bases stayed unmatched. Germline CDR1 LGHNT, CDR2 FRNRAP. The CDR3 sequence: CASGLTGTGGNNEQFF. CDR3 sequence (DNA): TGTGCTAGTGGCTTGACCGGGACAGGGGGCAACAATGAGCAGTTCTTC.

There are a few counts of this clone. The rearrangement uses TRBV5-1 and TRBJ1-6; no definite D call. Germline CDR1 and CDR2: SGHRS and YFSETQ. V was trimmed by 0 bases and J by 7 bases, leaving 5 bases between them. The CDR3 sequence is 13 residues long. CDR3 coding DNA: TGCGCCAGCAGCTTGGTCGGGAATTCACCCCTCCACTTT. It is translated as CASSLVGNSPLHF.

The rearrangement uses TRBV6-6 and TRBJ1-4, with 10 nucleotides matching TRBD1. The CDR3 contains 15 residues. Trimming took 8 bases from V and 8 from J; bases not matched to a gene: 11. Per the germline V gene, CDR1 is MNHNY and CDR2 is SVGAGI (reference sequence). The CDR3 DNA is TGTGCCAGCCGACGACAGGGGGCTTTAGAAGAAAAACTGTTTTTT. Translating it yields CASRRQGALEEKLFF.

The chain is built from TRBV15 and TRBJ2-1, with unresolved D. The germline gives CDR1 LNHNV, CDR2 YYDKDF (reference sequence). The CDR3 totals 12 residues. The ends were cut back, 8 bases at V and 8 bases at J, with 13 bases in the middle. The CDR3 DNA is TGTGCCACCCGACTGCGCCGGGATGAGCAGTTCTTC. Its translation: CATRLRRDEQFF.

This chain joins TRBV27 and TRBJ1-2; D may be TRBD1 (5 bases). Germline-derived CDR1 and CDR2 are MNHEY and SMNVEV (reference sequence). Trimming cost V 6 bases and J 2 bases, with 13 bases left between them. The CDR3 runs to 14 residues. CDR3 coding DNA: TGTGCCAGCAGCCCCGAGGGACTCAACTATGGCTACACCTTC. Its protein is CASSPEGLNYGYTF.

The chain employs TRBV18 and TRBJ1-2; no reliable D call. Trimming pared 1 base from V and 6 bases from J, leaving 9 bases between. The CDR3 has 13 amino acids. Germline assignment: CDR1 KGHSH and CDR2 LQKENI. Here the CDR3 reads CASSPQTDNGYTF. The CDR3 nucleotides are TGTGCCAGCTCACCACAAACAGATAATGGCTACACCTTC.

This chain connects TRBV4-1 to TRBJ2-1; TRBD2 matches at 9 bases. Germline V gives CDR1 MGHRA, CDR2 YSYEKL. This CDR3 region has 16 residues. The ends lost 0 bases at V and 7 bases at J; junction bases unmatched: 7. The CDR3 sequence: CASSQDWREGRNEQFF. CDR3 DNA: TGCGCCAGCAGCCAAGATTGGCGGGAGGGAAGGAATGAGCAGTTCTTC.

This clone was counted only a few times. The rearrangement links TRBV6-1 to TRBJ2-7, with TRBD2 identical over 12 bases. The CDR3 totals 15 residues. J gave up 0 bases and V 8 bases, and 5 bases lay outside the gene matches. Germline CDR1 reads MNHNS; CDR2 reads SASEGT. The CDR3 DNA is TGTGCCAGCTCCCCTAGCGGGGGGGACTCCTACGAGCAGTACTTC. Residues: CASSPSGGDSYEQYF.

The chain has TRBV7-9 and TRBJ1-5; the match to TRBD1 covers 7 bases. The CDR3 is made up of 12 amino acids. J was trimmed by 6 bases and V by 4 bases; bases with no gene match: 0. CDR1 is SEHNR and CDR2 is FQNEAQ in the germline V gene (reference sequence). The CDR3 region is CASSSGGQPQHF. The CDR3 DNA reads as TGTGCCAGCAGCTCAGGGGGTCAGCCCCAGCATTTT.

CDR3 nucleotide sequence: TGTGCCTGGAGAGGCAGGGGAGAGGGTCAGCCCCAGCATTTT. Its translation is CAWRGRGEGQPQHF. This chain joins TRBV2 and TRBJ1-5, with TRBD1 as a possible D gene (6 bases). Germline CDR1 reads SNHLY; CDR2 reads FYNNEI. V dropped 11 bases and J dropped 6 bases, with 20 bases sitting between them. The CDR3 has 14 residues.

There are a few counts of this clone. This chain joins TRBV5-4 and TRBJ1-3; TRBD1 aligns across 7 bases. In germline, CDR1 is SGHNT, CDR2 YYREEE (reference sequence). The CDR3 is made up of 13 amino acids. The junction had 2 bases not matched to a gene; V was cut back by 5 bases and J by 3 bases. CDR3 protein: CASSYRGGNTIYF. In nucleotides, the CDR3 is TGTGCCAGCAGTTACAGGGGTGGAAACACCATATATTTT. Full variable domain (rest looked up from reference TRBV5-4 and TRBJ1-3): ETGVTQSPTHLIKTRGQQVTLRCSSQSGHNTVSWYQQALGQGPQFIFQYYREEENGRGNFPPRFSGLQFPNYSSELNVNALELDDSALYLCASSYRGGNTIYFGEGSWLTVV.

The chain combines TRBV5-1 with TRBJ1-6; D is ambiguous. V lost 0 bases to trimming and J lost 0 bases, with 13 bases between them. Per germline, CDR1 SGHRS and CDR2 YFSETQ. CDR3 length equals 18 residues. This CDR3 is CASSLVGGRGSYNSPLHF. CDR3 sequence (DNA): TGCGCCAGCAGCTTGGTCGGCGGAAGAGGCTCCTATAATTCACCCCTCCACTTT.

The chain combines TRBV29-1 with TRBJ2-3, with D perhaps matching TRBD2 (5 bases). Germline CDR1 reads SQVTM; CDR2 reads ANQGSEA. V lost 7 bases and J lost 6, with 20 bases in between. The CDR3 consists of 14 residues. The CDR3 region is CSARSSFLSDTQYF. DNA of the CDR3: TGCAGCGCTAGGTCTAGCTTCCTTTCCGATACGCAGTATTTT.

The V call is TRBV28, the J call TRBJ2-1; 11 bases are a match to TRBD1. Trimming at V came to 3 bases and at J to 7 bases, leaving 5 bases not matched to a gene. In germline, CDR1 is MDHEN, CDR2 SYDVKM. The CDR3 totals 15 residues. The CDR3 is CASSLPGQGGNEQFF. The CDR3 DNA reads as TGTGCCAGCAGTTTGCCGGGACAGGGGGGGAATGAGCAGTTCTTC.

The CDR3 here is CASSLDSGGPPGELFF. CDR3 nucleotides: TGCGCCAGCAGCTTGGATTCGGGAGGGCCTCCCGGGGAGCTGTTTTTT. The gene calls are TRBV5-1 and TRBJ2-2; 8 bases match TRBD2. The CDR3 has 16 residues. Germline CDR1 reads SGHRS; CDR2 reads YFSETQ. The V segment lost 0 bases and the J segment 6 bases; nucleotides outside the gene matches: 7.

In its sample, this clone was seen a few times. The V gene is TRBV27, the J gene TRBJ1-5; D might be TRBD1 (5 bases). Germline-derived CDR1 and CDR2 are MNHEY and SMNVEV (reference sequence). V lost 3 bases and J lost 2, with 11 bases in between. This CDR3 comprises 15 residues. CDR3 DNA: TGTGCCAGCAGTTTGGTCAGGGATGGCAATCAGCCCCAGCATTTT. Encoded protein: CASSLVRDGNQPQHF.

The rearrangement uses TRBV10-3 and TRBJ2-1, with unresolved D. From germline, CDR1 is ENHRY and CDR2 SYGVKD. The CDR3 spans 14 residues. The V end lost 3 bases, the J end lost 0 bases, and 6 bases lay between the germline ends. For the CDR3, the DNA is TGTGCCATCAGTGACGGTAGCTCCTACAATGAGCAGTTCTTC. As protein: CAISDGSSYNEQFF.

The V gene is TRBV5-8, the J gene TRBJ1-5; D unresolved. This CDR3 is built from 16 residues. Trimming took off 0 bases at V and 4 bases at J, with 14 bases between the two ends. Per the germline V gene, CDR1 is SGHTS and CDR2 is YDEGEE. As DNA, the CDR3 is TGTGCCAGCAGCTTGGTGGATATCGGGGTTAATCAGCCCCAGCATTTT. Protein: CASSLVDIGVNQPQHF.

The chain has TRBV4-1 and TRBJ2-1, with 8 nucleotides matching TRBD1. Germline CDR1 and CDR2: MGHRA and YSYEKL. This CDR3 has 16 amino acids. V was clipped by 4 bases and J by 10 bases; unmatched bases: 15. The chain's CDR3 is CASSPRPGTGMVEQFF. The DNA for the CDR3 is TGCGCCAGCAGCCCACGGCCCGGGACAGGTATGGTCGAGCAGTTCTTC.

The CDR3 is CASSEKLTGLSGNTIYF. DNA for the CDR3: TGTGCCAGCAGTGAAAAGTTGACAGGCCTCTCTGGAAACACCATATATTTT. The genes are TRBV6-1 and TRBJ1-3; possibly TRBD1 for D (6 bases). The CDR3 runs 17 residues. The germline V gene has CDR1 MNHNS and CDR2 SASEGT. V gave up 2 bases and J gave up 0 bases, with 14 bases separating them.